These 32 T cell receptor beta chains share one sample of origin, sequenced in a study of regulatory T cells in long-lasting Graves disease. Arm-PCR of CDR3 regions and iRepertoire HTBI primers were the basis on which TCR beta libraries were built. TCRdb re-called the multiplex PCR reads with MiXCR, one entry per CDR3 protein. Altogether 400,000 to 500,000 distinct CDR3 sequences are present, around 14% being singletons, with the ten largest covering about a sixth. Indicated time point: newly diagnosed GD, antithyroid drugs for less than 3 months. Isolated PBMC RNA provided the starting material for the TCR library. These sequences were also reported in another study, on T cells in Graves' hyperthyroidism and ophthalmopathy.

Material: peripheral blood mononuclear cells (PBMCs), obtained at new diagnosis, from a patient treated with antithyroid drugs. All receptors come from a woman younger than 45 with Graves disease.

This sequence joins TRBV5-1 and TRBJ2-2; 10 bases align to TRBD1. Germline CDR1 is SGHRS and CDR2 is YFSETQ. CDR3 length: 15 amino acids. With V trimmed by 5 bases and J by 6 bases, 7 bases remained unmatched. The CDR3, as DNA: TGCGCCAGCAGGGGACAGGGGCATTTAGCCGGGGAGCTGTTTTTT. Translating gives CASRGQGHLAGELFF.

The chain carries TRBV10-3 and TRBJ2-7; D is unclear. V was trimmed by 0 bases and J by 5 bases, leaving 5 bases between them. Germline lookup yields CDR1 ENHRY and CDR2 SYGVKD. This CDR3 has 12 amino acids. CDR3: CAISESVNEQYF. CDR3 in DNA: TGTGCCATCAGTGAGTCCGTCAACGAGCAGTACTTC.

The sample holds many counts of this clonotype. The rearrangement joins TRBV28 to TRBJ2-7, with a weak D call TRBD1 (6 bases). The V gene lost 5 bases and the J gene lost 3 bases, with 17 bases spanning the gap. In germline, CDR1 is MDHEN, CDR2 SYDVKM. The CDR3 has 15 residues. The CDR3 loop reads CASSPLPDRYYEQYF. In nucleotides, the CDR3 is TGTGCCAGCAGTCCCTTACCCGACAGGTACTACGAGCAGTACTTC.

The rearrangement links TRBV14 to TRBJ2-1; a possible D gene is TRBD2 (5 bases). Per germline, CDR1 SGHDN and CDR2 FVKESK. V was trimmed by 4 bases and J by 8 bases, leaving 27 bases between them. The CDR3 loop spans 18 amino acids. The CDR3 reads CASSRVPWERGGRDEQFF. The CDR3 coding sequence is TGTGCCAGCAGCCGCGTCCCGTGGGAACGAGGAGGTAGGGATGAGCAGTTCTTC. Looking up the rest from reference TRBV14 and TRBJ2-1 gives the full variable domain: EAGVTQFPSHSVIEKGQTVTLRCDPISGHDNLYWYRRVMGKEIKFLLHFVKESKQDESGMPNNRFLAERTGGTYSTLKVQPAELEDSGVYFCASSRVPWERGGRDEQFFGPGTRLTVL.

Ten or more counts support this clonotype. The J gene is TRBJ2-3, the V gene TRBV12-3 or TRBV12-4, with TRBD2 matching 7 bases. The CDR3 has 15 residues. Trimming removed 3 bases from V and 4 bases from J; junction bases left unmatched: 7. CDR3 sequence reads: CASSFIGLGADTQYF. CDR3 coding DNA: TGTGCCAGCAGTTTCATCGGACTAGGTGCAGATACGCAGTATTTT.

This clonotype was observed at least ten times. This chain links TRBV12-3 or TRBV12-4 with TRBJ2-7; D uncertain. The CDR3 loop spans 13 amino acids. Trimming shortened V by 4 bases and J by 0 bases, and 7 bases separated the two germline ends. CDR3 region: CASSSLPSYEQYF. CDR3 coding DNA: TGTGCCAGCAGTTCCCTTCCCTCCTACGAGCAGTACTTC.

Many counts were recorded for this clonotype. The rearrangement links TRBV30 to TRBJ2-7, with a possible D match to TRBD2 (6 bases). Trimming took 4 bases from V and 3 from J, leaving 16 bases between them. Germline assignment: CDR1 GTSNPN and CDR2 SVGIG (reference sequence). The CDR3 is 14 residues long. CDR3 loop: CAWNIPRENYEQYF. In nucleotides, the CDR3 is TGTGCCTGGAACATTCCTCGGGAGAACTACGAGCAGTACTTC.

This clonotype was seen repeatedly, ten times or more. The V and J genes are TRBV12-3 or TRBV12-4 and TRBJ1-3; 7 bases agree with TRBD1. Unmatched junction bases numbered 12, after V lost 4 bases and J lost 0 bases. The CDR3 runs 18 residues. CDR3 region: CASSYQTTNRGSGNTIYF. DNA for the CDR3: TGTGCCAGCAGTTACCAAACTACGAACAGGGGCTCTGGAAACACCATATATTTT.

This clonotype was picked up many times. The rearrangement links TRBV12-3 or TRBV12-4 to TRBJ2-2; 12 bases map to TRBD2. Germline trimming cut 6 bases from V and 6 bases from J; bases unmatched to any gene: 14. The CDR3 sequence is 18 residues long. Here the CDR3 DNA reads TGTGCCAGCAGCTCTAGAAGGACTAGCGGGAATCGGGCCGGGGAGCTGTTTTTT. It encodes CASSSRRTSGNRAGELFF.

This clonotype was seen only a few times. V and J are TRBV5-1 and TRBJ2-4, with 9 bases matching TRBD2. The germline gives CDR1 SGHRS, CDR2 YFSETQ. The CDR3 has 18 amino acids. V shed 0 bases and J 6 bases; nucleotides not matched to a gene: 13. The CDR3 DNA reads as TGCGCCAGCAGCTTGGGACTAGCGGCCCACGGGGGGGTAAACATTCAGTACTTC. As protein: CASSLGLAAHGGVNIQYF.

This clonotype was counted at least ten times. The J gene is TRBJ2-7, the V gene TRBV2, with TRBD2 identical over 10 bases. The CDR3 sequence is 16 residues long. Per germline, CDR1 SNHLY and CDR2 FYNNEI. V trimming: 1 base; J trimming: 4 bases; junction bases outside the gene matches: 7. The CDR3: CASSEGLAGARYEQYF. The CDR3 DNA is TGTGCCAGCAGTGAAGGCCTAGCGGGGGCTCGTTACGAGCAGTACTTC.

This clonotype was counted a few times. The gene calls are TRBV28 and TRBJ2-6; TRBD1 might be the D (5 bases). Germline loops: CDR1 MDHEN, CDR2 SYDVKM. V was shortened by 2 bases and J by 0 bases, with 11 bases between the two germline ends. The CDR3 consists of 17 residues. The CDR3 nucleotides read TGTGCCAGCAGTTTAGCAGGGATGAGCTCTGGGGCCAACGTCCTGACTTTC. The encoded protein is CASSLAGMSSGANVLTF.

This clonotype occurred a few times. The chain employs TRBV10-3 and TRBJ2-7; 8 bases agree with TRBD2. Germline-derived CDR1 and CDR2 are ENHRY and SYGVKD. The CDR3 is 18 amino acids. V dropped 2 bases and J dropped 1; count of bases not matched to a gene: 13. The CDR3 is CAISEPAGGGNRSYEQYF. Here the CDR3 DNA reads TGTGCCATCAGTGAGCCGGCGGGGGGCGGGAATAGATCCTACGAGCAGTACTTC.

This clonotype was counted at least ten times. The rearrangement uses TRBV7-9 and TRBJ1-2; 7 nucleotides line up with TRBD1. CDR3 size: 16 residues. J lost 1 base, V lost 5 bases, and 10 bases had no gene match. Germline V gives CDR1 SEHNR, CDR2 FQNEAQ (reference sequence). For the CDR3, the DNA is TGTGCCAGCAGCCCCGTTCGACAGGGACTTAACTATGGCTACACCTTC. Amino acids: CASSPVRQGLNYGYTF. The full variable domain, rest sourced from reference TRBV7-9 and TRBJ1-2, is DTGVSQNPRHKITKRGQNVTFRCDPISEHNRLYWYRQTLGQGPEFLTYFQNEAQLEKSRLLSDRFSAERPKGSFSTLEIQRTEQGDSAMYLCASSPVRQGLNYGYTFGSGTRLTVV.

This clonotype was counted a few times. The chain uses TRBV6-1 and TRBJ1-2, with a tentative D call TRBD1 (5 bases). Trimming removed 7 bases at V and 8 bases at J, with 11 bases between. The CDR3 length is 11 residues. Germline CDR1 is MNHNS and CDR2 is SASEGT. CDR3 in amino acids: CASKGAAGYTF. The CDR3 coding sequence is TGTGCCAGCAAAGGGGCAGCAGGCTACACCTTC.

J is TRBJ2-7 and V is TRBV28; unclear D gene. Trimming left V 2 bases short and J 7 bases short, with 15 bases between. The V gene's germline CDR1 is MDHEN and CDR2 SYDVKM. The CDR3 is 14 amino acids. Written as DNA, the CDR3 is TGTGCCAGCAGTTTAGGTTCCGGGCCGGATGAGCAGTACTTC. It yields the protein CASSLGSGPDEQYF. The complete variable domain, with remaining parts taken from reference TRBV28 and TRBJ2-7, reads DVKVTQSSRYLVKRTGEKVFLECVQDMDHENMFWYRQDPGLGLRLIYFSYDVKMKEKGDIPEGYSVSREKKERFSLILESASTNQTSMYLCASSLGSGPDEQYFGPGTRLTVT.

A few counts support this clonotype. This chain joins TRBV5-1 and TRBJ2-3; tentative D call: TRBD1 (5 bases). This CDR3 is 15 amino acids long. V lost 5 bases to trimming and J lost 2 bases, with 15 bases between them. Germline assignment: CDR1 SGHRS and CDR2 YFSETQ. CDR3 loop: CASRPTVGATDTQYF. CDR3 nucleotide sequence: TGCGCCAGCAGGCCGACTGTTGGGGCCACAGATACGCAGTATTTT.

This clonotype was picked up many times. The rearrangement joins TRBV7-9 to TRBJ1-1; possibly TRBD1 for D (6 bases). V was pared by 1 base and J by 1 base, with 13 bases between. This CDR3 has 16 residues. Per germline, CDR1 SEHNR and CDR2 FQNEAQ (reference sequence). CDR3 residues: CASSLGGGQSNTEAFF. The CDR3 nucleotides are TGTGCCAGCAGCTTAGGGGGAGGACAGTCGAACACTGAAGCTTTCTTT.

This clonotype was detected ten times or more. The chain links TRBV18 to TRBJ1-6; no clear D gene. CDR3 size: 16 residues. CDR1 and CDR2 (germline): KGHSH, LQKENI. Trimming took 6 bases from V and 10 from J, leaving 22 bases between them. The CDR3: CASSPINSQLGSPLHF. The CDR3 DNA reads as TGTGCCAGCTCTCCCATAAACTCCCAGCTTGGGTCACCCCTCCACTTT.

This clonotype was recorded many times. The chain recombines TRBV20-1 with TRBJ1-1, with unresolved D. The CDR3 sequence is 16 residues long. Per the germline V gene, CDR1 is DFQATT and CDR2 is SNEGSKA (reference sequence). Trimming shortened V by 0 bases and J by 1 base, and 15 bases separated the two germline ends. CDR3 in DNA: TGCAGTGCTAGAGAGCCCACCGGAAGAGGGAACACTGAAGCTTTCTTT. Protein sequence: CSAREPTGRGNTEAFF.

This clonotype was counted between two and nine times. The chain has TRBV30 and TRBJ1-5; weak D call: TRBD1 (5 bases). The V end lost 1 base, the J end lost 7 bases, and 14 bases lay between the germline ends. The germline gives CDR1 GTSNPN, CDR2 SVGIG (reference sequence). The CDR3 consists of 14 residues. Here the CDR3 DNA reads TGTGCCTGGAGTGGGGGCAGATTAGGACAGCCCCAGCATTTT. It translates to CAWSGGRLGQPQHF.

The chain joins TRBV3-1 to TRBJ1-1; 12 positions match TRBD1. J gave up 3 bases and V 4 bases, and 15 bases lay outside the gene matches. Germline lookup yields CDR1 LGHDT and CDR2 YNNKEL (reference sequence). The CDR3 totals 19 residues. CDR3 region: CASSPRDRGPGSKHTEAFF. The CDR3 nucleotides are TGTGCCAGCAGCCCCCGGGACAGGGGGCCTGGGAGTAAGCACACTGAAGCTTTCTTT. The variable domain in full, with the rest retrieved from reference TRBV3-1 and TRBJ1-1, is DTAVSQTPKYLVTQMGNDKSIKCEQNLGHDTMYWYKQDSKKFLKIMFSYNNKELIINETVPNRFSPKSPDKAHLNLHINSLELGDSAVYFCASSPRDRGPGSKHTEAFFGQGTRLTVV.

This clonotype was recorded at least ten times. This chain connects TRBV28 to TRBJ2-7; 11 bases are a match to TRBD2. The germline CDR1 and CDR2 sequences are MDHEN and SYDVKM. J lost 5 bases, V lost 5 bases, and 8 bases had no gene match. This CDR3 has 15 residues. CDR3 sequence: CASSPGLAGRDEQYF. DNA for the CDR3: TGTGCCAGCAGTCCCGGACTAGCGGGTAGGGACGAGCAGTACTTC.

In its sample, this clonotype was seen many times. The CDR3: CASSLAGGTNEKLFF. Written as DNA, the CDR3 is TGTGCCAGCAGCTTAGCCGGGGGGACTAATGAAAAACTGTTTTTT. V and J are TRBV11-3 and TRBJ1-4; the D gene is possibly TRBD1 (5 bases). In germline, CDR1 is SGHNT, CDR2 YENEEA. The V end lost 1 base, the J end lost 2 bases, and 8 bases lay between the germline ends. The CDR3 is 15 amino acids.

The CDR3 DNA follows: TGTGCCAGCTCACCTTTGACCAGACAGGGGAGTACTGGAAACACCATATATTTT. Translation: CASSPLTRQGSTGNTIYF. The rearrangement uses TRBV18 and TRBJ1-3; 8 nucleotides line up with TRBD1. V dropped 3 bases and J dropped 2; count of bases not matched to a gene: 12. The CDR3 covers 18 residues. The germline CDR1 and CDR2 sequences are KGHSH and LQKENI. The variable domain in full, completed from reference TRBV18 and TRBJ1-3, reads NAGVMQNPRHLVRRRGQEARLRCSPMKGHSHVYWYRQLPEEGLKFMVYLQKENIIDESGMPKERFSAEFPKEGPSILRIQQVVRGDSAAYFCASSPLTRQGSTGNTIYFGEGSWLTVV.

Many counts were recorded for this clonotype. The chain joins TRBV11-3 to TRBJ1-1; D is ambiguous. The CDR3 contains 15 residues. The V end lost 0 bases, the J end lost 4 bases, and 12 bases lay between the germline ends. The germline V gene has CDR1 SGHNT and CDR2 YENEEA. The CDR3 DNA sequence: TGTGCCAGCAGCTTAGAGCCGCTTTCGGGCACTGAAGCTTTCTTT. It specifies CASSLEPLSGTEAFF. The full variable domain, completed using reference TRBV11-3 and TRBJ1-1, is EAGVVQSPRYKIIEKKQPVAFWCNPISGHNTLYWYLQNLGQGPELLIRYENEEAVDDSQLPKDRFSAERLKGVDSTLKIQPAELGDSAVYLCASSLEPLSGTEAFFGQGTRLTVV.

Ten or more counts support this clonotype. J is TRBJ2-7 and V is TRBV28, with 9 bases fitting TRBD2. In germline, CDR1 is MDHEN, CDR2 SYDVKM. The CDR3 loop spans 15 amino acids. With V trimmed by 5 bases and J by 1 base, 6 bases remained unmatched. CDR3 DNA: TGTGCCAGCAGTCCCCGACTAGCGGCTTCCTACGAGCAGTACTTC. Translating it yields CASSPRLAASYEQYF.

The sample holds a few counts of this clonotype. The junction differs from germline at one of its ends, possibly a read error. The gene calls are TRBV6-5 and TRBJ2-7; 8 bases fit TRBD2. Germline V gives CDR1 MNHEY, CDR2 SVGAGI. The CDR3 contains 16 residues. CDR3 sequence: CANSYGGARSSYEQYF. The CDR3 nucleotides are TGTGCCAACAGTTACGGGGGGGCTAGGAGCTCCTACGAGCAGTACTTC.

This clonotype was seen at least ten times. The chain has TRBV19 and TRBJ2-7; D gene unclear. The germline gives CDR1 LNHDA, CDR2 SQIVND (reference sequence). The CDR3 runs to 13 residues. The V gene lost 2 bases and the J gene lost 0 bases, with 5 bases spanning the gap. CDR3 sequence (DNA): TGTGCCAGTAGTATACAGAACTCCTACGAGCAGTACTTC. It encodes CASSIQNSYEQYF.

The V and J genes are TRBV27 and TRBJ2-1, with 8 bases matching TRBD2. The J segment lost 4 bases and the V segment lost 5 bases, leaving 10 bases of the junction unmatched. Germline-derived CDR1 and CDR2 are MNHEY and SMNVEV (reference sequence). The length of the CDR3 is 16 residues. The CDR3 loop is CASSPETGGGYNEQFF. As DNA, the CDR3 is TGTGCCAGCAGTCCAGAAACGGGAGGGGGGTACAATGAGCAGTTCTTC.

This clonotype was seen more than once but under ten times. V gene TRBV19 combines with J gene TRBJ2-7; 8 bases are a match to TRBD2. Germline assignment: CDR1 LNHDA and CDR2 SQIVND (reference sequence). This CDR3 has 19 amino acids. V lost 7 bases and J lost 2; bases outside the gene matches: 22. For the CDR3, the DNA is TGTGCCAGTAATACTGCTCCGGGACTAGTAATCGCGAATACCTACGAGCAGTACTTC. This codes for CASNTAPGLVIANTYEQYF.

A note on this clonotype: A read error is possible here, since a much larger clone lies one base away. The chain uses TRBV7-8 and TRBJ1-5; D ambiguous. The CDR3 length is 13 residues. The germline V gene has CDR1 SGHVS and CDR2 FQNEAQ. The ends were cut back, 4 bases at V and 6 bases at J, with 10 bases in the middle. The CDR3 DNA reads as TGTGCCAGCAGCTCCCGGACGTCTCAGCCCCAGCATTTT. Translated: CASSSRTSQPQHF.